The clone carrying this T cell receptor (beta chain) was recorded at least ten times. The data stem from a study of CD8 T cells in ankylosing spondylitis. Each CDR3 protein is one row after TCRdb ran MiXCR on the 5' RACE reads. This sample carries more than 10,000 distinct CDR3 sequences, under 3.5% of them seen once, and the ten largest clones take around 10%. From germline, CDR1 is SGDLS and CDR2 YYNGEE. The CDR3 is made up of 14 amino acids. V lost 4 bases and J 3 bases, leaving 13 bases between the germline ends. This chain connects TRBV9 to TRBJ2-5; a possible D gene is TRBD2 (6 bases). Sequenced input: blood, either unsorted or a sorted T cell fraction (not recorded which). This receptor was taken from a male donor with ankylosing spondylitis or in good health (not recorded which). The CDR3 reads CASSPRDFKETQYF. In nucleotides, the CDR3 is TGTGCCAGCAGCCCAAGGGACTTCAAAGAGACCCAGTACTTC.